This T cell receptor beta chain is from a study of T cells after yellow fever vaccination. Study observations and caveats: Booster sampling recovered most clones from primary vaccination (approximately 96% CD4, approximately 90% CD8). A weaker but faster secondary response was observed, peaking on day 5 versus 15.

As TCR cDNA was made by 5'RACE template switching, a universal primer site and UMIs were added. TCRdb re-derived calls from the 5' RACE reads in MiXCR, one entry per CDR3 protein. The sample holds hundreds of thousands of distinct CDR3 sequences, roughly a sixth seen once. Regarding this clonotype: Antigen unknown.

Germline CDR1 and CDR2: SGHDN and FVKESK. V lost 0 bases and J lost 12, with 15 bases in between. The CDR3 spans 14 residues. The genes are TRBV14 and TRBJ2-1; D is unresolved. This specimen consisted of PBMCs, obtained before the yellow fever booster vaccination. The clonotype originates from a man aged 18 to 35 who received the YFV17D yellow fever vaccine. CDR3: CASSQEPETYGQFF. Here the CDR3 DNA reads TGTGCCAGCAGCCAAGAACCGGAGACATACGGGCAGTTCTTC.